A single sample is the source of the 18 T cell receptor beta chains below, sequenced in a study of PD-1 blockade in mismatch repair-deficient tumors. Their antigen targets remain unknown. Profiled with immunoSEQ multiplex PCR; TCRdb holds only in-frame clones, not every one. The sample holds about 9,800 clones, around 88% seen once. Documented time point: roughly 11-day in vitro stimulation with candidate neoantigen peptide 2. The input for sequencing was cells cultured in vitro, taken from a patient treated with pembrolizumab. Source of these receptors: an adult with mismatch repair-deficient cancer.

The chain joins TRBV28 to TRBJ1-5; the D gene is possibly TRBD1 (6 bases). Germline V gene sequence: CDR1 MDHEN, CDR2 SYDVKM. This CDR3 comprises 15 residues. Trimming cost V 5 bases and J 4 bases, with 15 bases left between them. The CDR3 DNA reads TGTGCCAGCAGTGCCTCCGGGACACTAAATCAGCCCCAGCATTTT. Amino acid sequence: CASSASGTLNQPQHF.

The genes are TRBV6-1 and TRBJ2-3, with D perhaps TRBD2 (5 bases). CDR3 length equals 14 residues. Germline-derived CDR1 and CDR2 are MNHNS and SASEGT. Trimming removed 5 bases at V and 2 bases at J, with 11 bases between. CDR3 coding DNA: TGTGCCAGCAGTAGCGGTTGGGACACAGATACGCAGTATTTT. This codes for CASSSGWDTDTQYF.

The V and J genes are TRBV11-2 and TRBJ2-3; 10 bases are a match to TRBD1. This CDR3 has 16 residues. V was clipped by 5 bases and J by 7 bases; unmatched bases: 12. Looked up from germline, CDR1 is SGHAT and CDR2 is FQNNGV. The CDR3 DNA reads as TGTGCCAGCAGCCGAAATCCCGGACAGGGGGGATATACGCAGTATTTT. Residues: CASSRNPGQGGYTQYF.

This chain links TRBV30 with TRBJ1-2; the D is unclear. This CDR3 contains 15 residues. Germline CDR1 and CDR2: GTSNPN and SVGIG (reference sequence). V lost 5 bases and J lost 0, with 16 bases in between. The CDR3 coding sequence is TGTGCCTGGTCCCCCGCGTGGGAAGCTAACTATGGCTACACCTTC. Translated: CAWSPAWEANYGYTF.

The gene calls are TRBV7-6 and TRBJ2-7; 13 positions match TRBD2. Germline V CDR1 and CDR2: SGHVS, FNYEAQ. There are 16 residues in the CDR3. V dropped 5 bases and J dropped 7; count of bases not matched to a gene: 11. CDR3 loop: CASSPRPTSGRGEQYF. For the CDR3, the DNA is TGTGCCAGCAGCCCCCGCCCCACTAGCGGGAGGGGGGAGCAGTACTTC.

J is TRBJ2-1 and V is TRBV2, with D maybe TRBD2 (6 bases). The germline CDR1 and CDR2 sequences are SNHLY and FYNNEI. V lost 4 bases to trimming and J lost 7 bases, with 11 bases between them. The CDR3 extends over 13 amino acids. The CDR3 region is CASSVERENEQFF. Here the CDR3 DNA reads TGTGCCAGCAGTGTTGAACGGGAGAATGAGCAGTTCTTC.

This clone was detected once. The chain carries TRBV18 and TRBJ2-1; D uncertain. The CDR3 sequence is 17 residues long. The V gene's germline CDR1 is KGHSH and CDR2 LQKENI. The ends were cut back, 3 bases at V and 0 bases at J, with 15 bases in the middle. In nucleotides, the CDR3 is TGTGCCAGCTCACCTCGGGTCGTGTCGAGCTCCTACAATGAGCAGTTCTTC. It is translated as CASSPRVVSSSYNEQFF.

This chain links TRBV5-5 with TRBJ2-1; 11 nucleotides match TRBD2. This CDR3 comprises 15 residues. The V segment lost 4 bases and the J segment 5 bases; nucleotides outside the gene matches: 5. Looked up from germline, CDR1 is SGHKS and CDR2 is YYEKEE (reference sequence). CDR3 sequence (DNA): TGTGCCAGCAGCCTTACTAGCGGGAGTCACAATGAGCAGTTCTTC. Translating gives CASSLTSGSHNEQFF. Looking up the rest from reference TRBV5-5 and TRBJ2-1 gives the full variable domain: DAGVTQSPTHLIKTRGQQVTLRCSPISGHKSVSWYQQVLGQGPQFIFQYYEKEERGRGNFPDRFSARQFPNYSSELNVNALLLGDSALYLCASSLTSGSHNEQFFGPGTRLTVL.

The gene calls are TRBV5-1 and TRBJ1-6; D is unresolved. V was clipped by 5 bases and J by 1 base, with 13 bases between them. CDR1 is SGHRS, CDR2 YFSETQ, per germline. CDR3 length: 16 amino acids. CDR3 sequence: CASRTWGESYNSPLHF. The CDR3 nucleotides are TGCGCCAGCAGGACCTGGGGAGAGTCCTATAATTCACCCCTCCACTTT.

This clone came up once. The chain recombines TRBV28 with TRBJ1-1; maybe TRBD1 (5 bases). The V gene lost 5 bases and the J gene lost 11 bases, with 18 bases spanning the gap. CDR1 and CDR2 from the germline V gene are MDHEN and SYDVKM. The CDR3 is 13 amino acids. CDR3 coding DNA: TGTGCCAGCAGTGGGACCCTCCCGAATAAGGCTTTCTTT. Its translation: CASSGTLPNKAFF.

This chain links TRBV11-3 with TRBJ1-6; D ambiguous. The CDR3 has 13 amino acids. CDR1 and CDR2 (germline): SGHNT, YENEEA. With 2 bases removed from V and 13 bases from J, the gap between germline ends came to 12 bases. This CDR3 reads CASSLTTIPPLHF. The DNA of the CDR3 is TGTGCCAGCAGCTTAACGACTATACCCCCCCTCCACTTT.

The chain has TRBV30 and TRBJ1-5, with 7 bases aligning to TRBD1. This CDR3 has 15 residues. With V trimmed by 2 bases and J by 4 bases, 8 bases remained unmatched. Germline V gene data show CDR1 as GTSNPN and CDR2 as SVGIG (reference sequence). The CDR3 spells CAWSPPSRGNQPQHF. In nucleotides, the CDR3 is TGTGCCTGGAGTCCCCCCAGCAGGGGGAATCAGCCCCAGCATTTT. The variable domain in full, with the rest retrieved from reference TRBV30 and TRBJ1-5, is SQTIHQWPATLVQPVGSPLSLECTVEGTSNPNLYWYRQAAGRGLQLLFYSVGIGQISSEVPQNLSASRPQDRQFILSSKKLLLSDSGFYLCAWSPPSRGNQPQHFGDGTRLSIL.

V and J are TRBV30 and TRBJ2-5, with a tentative D call TRBD1 (5 bases). The CDR3 is made up of 11 amino acids. Germline lookup yields CDR1 GTSNPN and CDR2 SVGIG (reference sequence). The germline V and J ends were trimmed by 4 bases and 5 bases, with 8 bases remaining between them. The CDR3 DNA reads as TGTGCCTGGATGGGGCTTGAGACCCAGTACTTC. It yields the protein CAWMGLETQYF.

V is TRBV2 and J is TRBJ1-1; TRBD1 aligns across 7 bases. The CDR3 consists of 14 residues. The V gene's germline CDR1 is SNHLY and CDR2 FYNNEI. The CDR3 coding sequence is TGTGCGGGAGGGGCACAGGGGATGAACACTGAAGCTTTCTTT. This translates into CAGGAQGMNTEAFF.

V and J are TRBV27 and TRBJ2-1; the match to TRBD1 covers 10 bases. Germline trimming cut 7 bases from V and 1 base from J; bases unmatched to any gene: 7. The CDR3 length is 16 residues. Per germline, CDR1 MNHEY and CDR2 SMNVEV (reference sequence). CDR3 sequence (DNA): TGTGCCAGCAATAGCCCGGGACAGGGGTCCTACAATGAGCAGTTCTTC. This sequence encodes CASNSPGQGSYNEQFF.

This chain uses TRBV10-1 with TRBJ1-5; D is ambiguous. There are 11 residues in the CDR3. Germline V CDR1 and CDR2: WNHNN, SYGVQD (reference sequence). Deletions cut 7 bases from V and 9 bases from J, with 10 bases between. CDR3 sequence: CASTLLRPQHF. CDR3 sequence (DNA): TGCGCCAGCACCCTTTTACGGCCCCAGCATTTT.

This clone was seen a single time. The J gene is TRBJ2-5, the V gene TRBV29-1; D is perhaps TRBD1 (6 bases). Trimming took 3 bases from V and 5 from J, leaving 10 bases between them. Germline V gives CDR1 SQVTM, CDR2 ANQGSEA. The CDR3 has 12 residues. The CDR3 is CSVDERGETQYF. The CDR3 coding sequence is TGCAGCGTTGACGAGAGGGGGGAGACCCAGTACTTC.

J is TRBJ2-7 and V is TRBV28; D unresolved. Trimming cost V 3 bases and J 4 bases, with 4 bases left between them. The CDR3 sequence is 11 residues long. CDR1 is MDHEN and CDR2 is SYDVKM in the germline V gene. The DNA for the CDR3 is TGTGCCAGCAGTTTTTCGTACGAGCAGTACTTC. Amino acid sequence: CASSFSYEQYF.